The 26 T cell receptor beta chains below come from one sample, sequenced in a study of shared clonotypes between healthy human individuals. Naive CD8 cells lacked CD45RO, underwent positive selection for CCR7 and left out terminally differentiated effector memory CD45RA+ cells. Profiling relied on immunoSEQ multiplex PCR, and the TCRdb table lists in-frame clones only, not all of them. Among hundreds of thousands of clones listed, roughly 96% were seen once. The specimen was naive CD8+ T cells sorted from blood. The receptors were sampled from a woman in her 30s in good health.

This chain connects TRBV10-3 to TRBJ2-5; TRBD1 aligns across 9 bases. The CDR3 contains 15 residues. With 6 bases clipped from V and 5 bases from J, the junction kept 10 bases outside the gene matches. Germline CDR1 reads ENHRY; CDR2 reads SYGVKD. The DNA of the CDR3 is TGTGCCATCAGCCCTCGGGACAGGGTTGGCGAGACCCAGTACTTC. This translates into CAISPRDRVGETQYF.

The CDR3 region is CATKSPRTAKNIQYF. The CDR3 nucleotides are TGTGCCACAAAGAGTCCCCGAACAGCCAAAAACATTCAGTACTTC. This chain connects TRBV28 to TRBJ2-4; unclear D gene. The length of the CDR3 is 15 residues. Trimming pared 10 bases from V and 0 bases from J, leaving 16 bases between. The germline CDR1 and CDR2 sequences are MDHEN and SYDVKM.

The V call is TRBV27, the J call TRBJ1-1; D is perhaps TRBD1 (5 bases). Germline V lookup: CDR1 MNHEY, CDR2 SMNVEV (reference sequence). This CDR3 is 17 amino acids long. V was cut by 6 bases and J by 3 bases, with 23 bases left in between. CDR3 nucleotide sequence: TGTGCCAGCAGACGCCTCGGGGAGTTCTCAGGGTACACTGAAGCTTTCTTT. Amino acids: CASRRLGEFSGYTEAFF.

CDR3 DNA: TGCGCCAGCAGCTCAAACGGCGCCACTGAAGCTTTCTTT. Amino acid sequence: CASSSNGATEAFF. The V gene is TRBV5-1, the J gene TRBJ1-1; D remains ambiguous. The germline V and J ends were trimmed by 3 bases and 4 bases, with 10 bases remaining between them. CDR1 is SGHRS and CDR2 is YFSETQ in the germline V gene. This CDR3 has 13 amino acids. Drawing the rest from reference TRBV5-1 and TRBJ1-1, the complete variable domain is KAGVTQTPRYLIKTRGQQVTLSCSPISGHRSVSWYQQTPGQGLQFLFEYFSETQRNKGNFPGRFSGRQFSNSRSEMNVSTLELGDSALYLCASSSNGATEAFFGQGTRLTVV.

The V call is TRBV18, the J call TRBJ1-5, with D possibly matching TRBD1 (5 bases). Germline V gives CDR1 KGHSH, CDR2 LQKENI. The CDR3 is 14 amino acids. Trimming stripped 2 bases from V and 6 bases from J, with 11 bases between. CDR3 protein: CASSPEGYGQPQHF. CDR3 DNA: TGTGCCAGCTCACCAGAGGGGTACGGTCAGCCCCAGCATTTT.

V and J are TRBV5-6 and TRBJ2-3; D call uncertain. Germline V gives CDR1 SGHDT, CDR2 YYEEEE. V gave up 4 bases and J gave up 2 bases, with 23 bases separating them. The CDR3 is 18 amino acids. In DNA, the CDR3 is TGTGCCAGCAGCCTCCTGATCCTAGAAGGGAACGACACAGATACGCAGTATTTT. Translating it yields CASSLLILEGNDTDTQYF.

This clone was found once. Other DNA sequences within the sample encode an identical CDR3. The chain employs TRBV19 and TRBJ2-7; TRBD1 aligns across 9 bases. CDR1 and CDR2 from the germline V gene are LNHDA and SQIVND (reference sequence). With V trimmed by 3 bases and J by 2 bases, 2 bases remained unmatched. The CDR3 has 14 amino acids. CDR3 sequence (DNA): TGTGCCAGTAGTATTGGGACAGGGACCTACGAGCAGTACTTC. Protein product: CASSIGTGTYEQYF.

V usage is TRBV5-6 and J usage is TRBJ2-1; 13 nucleotides line up with TRBD2. The V gene end was trimmed by 3 bases and the J gene end by 5 bases; junction bases not matched to a gene: 5. CDR3 length equals 16 residues. Germline CDR1 is SGHDT and CDR2 is YYEEEE. CDR3 nucleotide sequence: TGTGCCAGCAGCTGGGGGACTAGCGGGACGAACAATGAGCAGTTCTTC. This gives the protein CASSWGTSGTNNEQFF. Looking up the rest from reference TRBV5-6 and TRBJ2-1 gives the full variable domain: DAGVTQSPTHLIKTRGQQVTLRCSPKSGHDTVSWYQQALGQGPQFIFQYYEEEERQRGNFPDRFSGHQFPNYSSELNVNALLLGDSALYLCASSWGTSGTNNEQFFGPGTRLTVL.

The J gene is TRBJ2-2, the V gene TRBV27; perhaps TRBD2 as D (6 bases). CDR1 is MNHEY, CDR2 SMNVEV, per germline (reference sequence). V was clipped by 1 base and J by 4 bases, with 13 bases between them. The CDR3 totals 16 residues. DNA for the CDR3: TGTGCCAGCAGTTTATTTGCGGGATTGGCCACCGGGGAGCTGTTTTTT. It encodes CASSLFAGLATGELFF.

The genes are TRBV7-8 and TRBJ2-7; D remains ambiguous. The germline V gene encodes CDR1 SGHVS and CDR2 FQNEAQ. V was clipped by 5 bases and J by 2 bases, with 7 bases between them. The CDR3 sequence is 12 residues long. CDR3 nucleotide sequence: TGTGCCAGCAGCCCCTCTACCTACGAGCAGTACTTC. It yields the protein CASSPSTYEQYF.

This clone was seen once. The CDR3 coding sequence is TGCGCCAGCAGCCAAGATCCTCCGGGACCATACAATGAGCAGTTCTTC. Residues: CASSQDPPGPYNEQFF. The J gene is TRBJ2-1, the V gene TRBV4-1, with D possibly called TRBD1 or TRBD2 (5 bases each). CDR1 and CDR2 from the germline V gene are MGHRA and YSYEKL. Trimming shortened V by 0 bases and J by 4 bases, and 13 bases separated the two germline ends. The CDR3 spans 16 residues.

This clone appeared once. The rearrangement links TRBV28 to TRBJ1-2, with TRBD1 as a possible D gene (5 bases). CDR3 length equals 16 residues. In germline, CDR1 is MDHEN, CDR2 SYDVKM. Trimming shortened V by 2 bases and J by 5 bases, and 18 bases separated the two germline ends. CDR3 amino acids: CASSLGRGGTFYGYTF. For the CDR3, the DNA is TGTGCCAGCAGTTTAGGGAGGGGCGGAACCTTTTATGGCTACACCTTC.

V is TRBV7-9 and J is TRBJ1-1, with 8 bases identical to TRBD1. There are 15 residues in the CDR3. V lost 8 bases to trimming and J lost 4 bases; unmatched junction nucleotides: 12. The V gene's germline CDR1 is SEHNR and CDR2 FQNEAQ (reference sequence). The CDR3 is CASVGLTGESTEAFF. The CDR3 DNA reads TGTGCCAGCGTGGGACTGACAGGGGAGTCCACTGAAGCTTTCTTT. Drawing the rest from reference TRBV7-9 and TRBJ1-1, the complete variable domain is DTGVSQNPRHKITKRGQNVTFRCDPISEHNRLYWYRQTLGQGPEFLTYFQNEAQLEKSRLLSDRFSAERPKGSFSTLEIQRTEQGDSAMYLCASVGLTGESTEAFFGQGTRLTVV.

J is TRBJ2-7 and V is TRBV6-5, with unresolved D. V was pared by 0 bases and J by 12 bases, with 12 bases between. Per germline, CDR1 MNHEY and CDR2 SVGAGI. The CDR3 extends over 12 amino acids. The CDR3, as DNA: TGTGCCAGCAGTTACTCGTCAACCTCGTGGTACTTC. This encodes CASSYSSTSWYF.

The V gene is TRBV11-2, the J gene TRBJ2-2; 11 bases are shared with TRBD1. The CDR3 sequence is 15 residues long. J lost 4 bases, V lost 5 bases, and 3 bases had no gene match. The germline V gene has CDR1 SGHAT and CDR2 FQNNGV. CDR3 bases: TGTGCCAGCAGCCCGGACAGGGGGCGCACCGGGGAGCTGTTTTTT. Translated: CASSPDRGRTGELFF.

As DNA, the CDR3 is TGTGCCAGCAGTTTATCGGGGAGCTACACTGAAGCTTTCTTT. Protein: CASSLSGSYTEAFF. The V and J genes are TRBV27 and TRBJ1-1; D not certain. Trimming removed 0 bases at V and 3 bases at J, with 8 bases between. The CDR3 is 14 residues long. Looked up from germline, CDR1 is MNHEY and CDR2 is SMNVEV (reference sequence).

As regards this clone: Other DNA sequences in this sample translate to the same CDR3. V gene TRBV9 combines with J gene TRBJ2-1; TRBD2 matches 13 bases. Trimming at V came to 0 bases and at J to 8 bases, leaving 2 bases not matched to a gene. The CDR3 runs to 15 residues. CDR1 and CDR2 (germline): SGDLS, YYNGEE. In DNA form, the CDR3 reads TGTGCCAGCAGCGTAGGGACTAGCGGGAGTTATGAGCAGTTCTTC. As protein: CASSVGTSGSYEQFF.

The J gene is TRBJ2-1, the V gene TRBV5-1; possible D gene TRBD2, 7 bases. Trimming removed 0 bases at V and 6 bases at J, with 22 bases between. Germline CDR1 is SGHRS and CDR2 is YFSETQ. The CDR3 length is 18 residues. Here the CDR3 DNA reads TGCGCCAGCAGCTTGGCCCGGTCGGGGGGCCCATTTTTCAATGAGCAGTTCTTC. Translating gives CASSLARSGGPFFNEQFF.

This sequence joins TRBV5-8 and TRBJ1-5; 8 nucleotides line up with TRBD1. CDR1 is SGHTS and CDR2 is YDEGEE in the germline V gene. Trimming at V came to 2 bases and at J to 6 bases, leaving 4 bases not matched to a gene. The CDR3 spans 14 residues. The CDR3 region is CASSFPTGVQPQHF. CDR3 sequence (DNA): TGTGCCAGCAGCTTCCCGACAGGGGTTCAGCCCCAGCATTTT.

A word on this clone: This CDR3 is also generated by other DNA sequences in the sample. This chain connects TRBV6-5 to TRBJ2-7, with D hard to call. Between the trimmed V and J ends, which lost 2 bases and 3 bases, there was a span of 8 bases. The CDR3 has 13 residues. Germline CDR1 reads MNHEY; CDR2 reads SVGAGI. CDR3 DNA sequence: TGTGCCAGCAGTTACCAGGACGGCTACGAGCAGTACTTC. It encodes CASSYQDGYEQYF.

This chain's CDR3 is CASSQRLAGGFTGELFF. CDR3 nucleotides: TGCGCCAGCAGCCAAAGACTAGCGGGAGGGTTCACCGGGGAGCTGTTTTTT. The chain carries TRBV4-1 and TRBJ2-2, with TRBD2 identical over 14 bases. Germline V gene data show CDR1 as MGHRA and CDR2 as YSYEKL. This CDR3 region has 17 residues. The J segment lost 4 bases and the V segment lost 2 bases, leaving 3 bases of the junction unmatched.

The DNA for the CDR3 is TGCGCCAGCAGTGAAGGTCCCGCTCACGATGGCTACACCTTC. Translating it yields CASSEGPAHDGYTF. The chain joins TRBV10-2 to TRBJ1-2; D remains ambiguous. Germline CDR1 and CDR2: WSHSY and SAAADI. The CDR3 runs 14 residues. The V end was cut by 3 bases, the J end by 6 bases, with 14 bases between.

The CDR3 nucleotides are TGTGCCATCAGTCAGCCGGGACAGGACTACAATGAGCAGTTCTTC. This gives the protein CAISQPGQDYNEQFF. This chain joins TRBV10-3 and TRBJ2-1, with 8 bases fitting TRBD1. The CDR3 contains 15 residues. V lost 5 bases, J lost 3 bases, and 6 bases stayed unmatched. The germline V gene has CDR1 ENHRY and CDR2 SYGVKD.

The chain joins TRBV7-8 to TRBJ1-4; 7 bases are shared with TRBD1. The germline V gene has CDR1 SGHVS and CDR2 FQNEAQ. J lost 7 bases, V lost 4 bases, and 24 bases had no gene match. The CDR3 has 20 residues. The CDR3 loop is CASSYIYGGQPPPVGEKLFF. For the CDR3, the DNA is TGTGCCAGCAGCTATATATACGGGGGACAGCCCCCGCCGGTGGGTGAAAAACTGTTTTTT.

The J gene is TRBJ2-7, the V gene TRBV5-1; possibly TRBD1 for D (7 bases). Germline-derived CDR1 and CDR2 are SGHRS and YFSETQ. CDR3 length equals 15 residues. V was clipped by 4 bases and J by 2 bases, with 16 bases between them. In DNA form, the CDR3 reads TGCGCCAGCAGCCTCTGGAGGGACAGAACCTACGAGCAGTACTTC. Translation gives CASSLWRDRTYEQYF.

V gene TRBV25-1 combines with J gene TRBJ2-3; 14 bases are a match to TRBD2. V shed 6 bases and J 1 base; nucleotides not matched to a gene: 6. Per germline, CDR1 MGHDK and CDR2 SYGVNS. The CDR3 consists of 17 residues. The CDR3 loop is CASRGLAGGLGTDTQYF. The CDR3 bases are TGTGCCAGCAGAGGACTAGCGGGAGGACTGGGCACAGATACGCAGTATTTT. Full variable domain (missing parts from reference TRBV25-1 and TRBJ2-3): EADIYQTPRYLVIGTGKKITLECSQTMGHDKMYWYQQDPGMELHLIHYSYGVNSTEKGDLSSESTVSRIRTEHFPLTLESARPSHTSQYLCASRGLAGGLGTDTQYFGPGTRLTVL.